This T cell receptor (beta chain) is drawn from a study of T cells in Graves' hyperthyroidism and ophthalmopathy. The study's findings and limits: Also found in blood were most expanded thyroid clonotypes above 0.001. A model built on 13 V-J features separated ophthalmopathy from stable hyperthyroidism.

Stable Graves' hyperthyroidism meant no ophthalmopathy progression within 18 months. Patients aged 18 to 65 had newly diagnosed hyperthyroidism lasting under 2 months. In the case of this clonotype: Its antigen is unknown. Given a much more abundant clone one base away, this may be a read error.

In germline, CDR1 is SGHTA, CDR2 FQGNSA. This CDR3 region has 16 residues. Template material for amplifying TCR beta CDR3 regions consisted of RNA transcripts. An initial round of RT-PCR targeting the TCR CDR3 relied on the HTBI primer set. TCRdb independently ran MiXCR on the multiplex PCR reads; one entry per CDR3 protein. The sample yields roughly 720,000 distinct CDR3 sequences, roughly 17% seen once. This sequence was found in a man aged 50-60 years with Graves' hyperthyroidism. Sequencing input: blood. V and J are TRBV7-2 and TRBJ2-7; D remains ambiguous. This chain's CDR3 is CAGSLALGALSAEQYF. The CDR3 DNA follows: TGTGCCGGCAGCTTAGCTCTAGGAGCTCTTTCTGCCGAGCAGTACTTC.